This note documents a single TCR beta chain sequence. Its cognate antigen is unknown. This sample was included in a study of immune heterogeneity within non-small cell lung tumors. Study findings and constraints: Multiple tumor sites within a patient showed recurrence of identical dominant CDR3 beta clonotypes; site-unique high-frequency clones were present as well. The repertoire of each individual patient held high-frequency T-cell receptor beta clonotypes that were largely distinct from those of other patients.

J was trimmed by 4 bases and V by 6 bases; bases with no gene match: 10. CDR3 length: 15 amino acids. The authors amplified TCR beta CDR3 by multiplex PCR with 32 V and 13 J primers. TCRdb reanalysed the multiplex PCR reads using MiXCR and keeps one entry per CDR3 protein. The sample holds 10,000 to 12,000 distinct CDR3 sequences, roughly 30% seen once. Samples each supplied 600 ng of bulk tumor genomic DNA as template. Far-apart biopsies, several per primary tumor, were taken during surgery. The study enrolled patients with untreated, newly diagnosed non-small cell lung cancer who underwent curative surgery.

The source material was lung tumor tissue. The chain links TRBV12-3 or TRBV12-4 to TRBJ2-3; 7 bases are shared with TRBD2. The receptor was derived from an older woman with non-small cell lung cancer. DNA of the CDR3: TGTGCCAGCAGGGGGGTTCGGGGAGGGGCAGATACGCAGTATTTT. This translates into CASRGVRGGADTQYF.